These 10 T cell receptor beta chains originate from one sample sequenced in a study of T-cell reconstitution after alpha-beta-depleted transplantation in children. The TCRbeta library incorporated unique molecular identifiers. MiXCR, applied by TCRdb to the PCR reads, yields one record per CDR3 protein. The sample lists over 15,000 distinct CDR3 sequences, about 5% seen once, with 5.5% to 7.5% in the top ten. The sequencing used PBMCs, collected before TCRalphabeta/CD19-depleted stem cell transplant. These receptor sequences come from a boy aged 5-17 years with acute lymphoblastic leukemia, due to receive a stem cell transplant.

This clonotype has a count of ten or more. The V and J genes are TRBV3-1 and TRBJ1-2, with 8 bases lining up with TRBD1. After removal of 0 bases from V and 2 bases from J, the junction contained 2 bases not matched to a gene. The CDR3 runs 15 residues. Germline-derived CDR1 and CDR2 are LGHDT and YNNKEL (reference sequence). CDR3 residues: CASSQDHRGNYGYTF. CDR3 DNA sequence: TGTGCCAGCAGCCAAGATCACAGGGGGAACTATGGCTACACCTTC.

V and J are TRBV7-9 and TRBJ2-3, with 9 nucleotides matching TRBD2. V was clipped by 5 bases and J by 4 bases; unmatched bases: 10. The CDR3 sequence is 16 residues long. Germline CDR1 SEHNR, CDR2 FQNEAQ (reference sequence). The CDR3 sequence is CASSPPAGGLSDTQYF. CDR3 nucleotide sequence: TGTGCCAGCAGCCCCCCAGCGGGGGGCCTTTCAGATACGCAGTATTTT.

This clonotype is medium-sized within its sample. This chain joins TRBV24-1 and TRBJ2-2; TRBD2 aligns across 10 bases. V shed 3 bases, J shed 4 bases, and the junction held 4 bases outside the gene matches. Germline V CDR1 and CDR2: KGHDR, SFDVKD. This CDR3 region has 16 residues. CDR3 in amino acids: CATSDRLAGATGELFF. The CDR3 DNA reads TGTGCCACCAGTGATCGCCTAGCGGGAGCCACCGGGGAGCTGTTTTTT.

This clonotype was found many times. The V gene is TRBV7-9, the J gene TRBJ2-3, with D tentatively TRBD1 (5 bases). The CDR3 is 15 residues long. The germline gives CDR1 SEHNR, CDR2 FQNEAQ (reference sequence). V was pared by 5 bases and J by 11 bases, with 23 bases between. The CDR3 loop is CASSPGWGAAIEQYF. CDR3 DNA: TGTGCCAGCAGCCCCGGGTGGGGCGCTGCGATAGAGCAGTATTTT.

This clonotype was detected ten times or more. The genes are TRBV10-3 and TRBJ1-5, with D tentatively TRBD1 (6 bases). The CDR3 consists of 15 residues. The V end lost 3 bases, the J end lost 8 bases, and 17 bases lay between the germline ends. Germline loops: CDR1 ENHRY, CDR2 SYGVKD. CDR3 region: CAISDPGKGDEPQHF. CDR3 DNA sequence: TGTGCCATCAGTGACCCGGGAAAGGGGGACGAGCCCCAGCATTTT.

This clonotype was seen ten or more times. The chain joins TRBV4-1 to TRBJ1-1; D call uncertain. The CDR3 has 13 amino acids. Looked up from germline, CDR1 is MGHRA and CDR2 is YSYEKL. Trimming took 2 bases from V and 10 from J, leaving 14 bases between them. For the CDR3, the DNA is TGCGCCAGCAGCCAATTTAACGCTGAAGGAGCTTTCTTT. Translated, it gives CASSQFNAEGAFF.

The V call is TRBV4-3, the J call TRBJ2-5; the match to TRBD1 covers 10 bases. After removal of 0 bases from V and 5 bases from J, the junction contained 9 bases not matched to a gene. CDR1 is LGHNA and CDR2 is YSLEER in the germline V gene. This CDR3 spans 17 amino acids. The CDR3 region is CASSQEVRTGGTETQYF. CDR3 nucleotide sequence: TGCGCCAGCAGCCAAGAGGTCAGGACAGGGGGGACGGAGACCCAGTACTTC.

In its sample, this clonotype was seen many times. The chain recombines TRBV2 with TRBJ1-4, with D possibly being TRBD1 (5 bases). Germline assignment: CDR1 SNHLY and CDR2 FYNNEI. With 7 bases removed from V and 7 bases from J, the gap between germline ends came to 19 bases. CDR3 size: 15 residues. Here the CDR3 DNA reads TGTGCCAGCAAGGGGTCCGACCCGGCCGGTGAAAAACTGTTTTTT. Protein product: CASKGSDPAGEKLFF.

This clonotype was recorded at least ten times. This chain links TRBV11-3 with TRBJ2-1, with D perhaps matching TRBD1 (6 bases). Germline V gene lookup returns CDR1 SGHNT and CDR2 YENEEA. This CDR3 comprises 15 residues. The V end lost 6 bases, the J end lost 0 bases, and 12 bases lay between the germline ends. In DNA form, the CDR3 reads TGTGCCAGCAGACGAACAGGGTACTCCTACAATGAGCAGTTCTTC. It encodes CASRRTGYSYNEQFF. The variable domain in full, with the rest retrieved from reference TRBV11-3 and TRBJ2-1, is EAGVVQSPRYKIIEKKQPVAFWCNPISGHNTLYWYLQNLGQGPELLIRYENEEAVDDSQLPKDRFSAERLKGVDSTLKIQPAELGDSAVYLCASRRTGYSYNEQFFGPGTRLTVL.

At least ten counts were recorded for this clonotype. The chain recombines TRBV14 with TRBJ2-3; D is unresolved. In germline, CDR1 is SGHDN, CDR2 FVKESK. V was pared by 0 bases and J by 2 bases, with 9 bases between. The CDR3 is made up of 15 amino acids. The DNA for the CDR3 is TGTGCCAGCAGCCAAGACGTATTTTACACAGATACGCAGTATTTT. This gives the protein CASSQDVFYTDTQYF. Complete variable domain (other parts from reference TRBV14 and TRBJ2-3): EAGVTQFPSHSVIEKGQTVTLRCDPISGHDNLYWYRRVMGKEIKFLLHFVKESKQDESGMPNNRFLAERTGGTYSTLKVQPAELEDSGVYFCASSQDVFYTDTQYFGPGTRLTVL.